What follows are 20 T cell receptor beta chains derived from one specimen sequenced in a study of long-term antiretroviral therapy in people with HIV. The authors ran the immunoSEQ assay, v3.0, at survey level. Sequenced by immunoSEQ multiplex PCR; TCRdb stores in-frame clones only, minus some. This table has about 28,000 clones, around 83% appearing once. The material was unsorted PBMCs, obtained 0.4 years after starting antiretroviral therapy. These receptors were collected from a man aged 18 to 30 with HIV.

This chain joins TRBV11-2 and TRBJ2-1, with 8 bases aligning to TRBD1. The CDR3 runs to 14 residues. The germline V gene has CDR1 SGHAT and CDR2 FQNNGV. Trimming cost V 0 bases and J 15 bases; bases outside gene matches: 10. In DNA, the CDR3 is TGTGCCAGCAGCTTAGATACGGTGACAGGGGTCTTGTTCTTC. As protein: CASSLDTVTGVLFF.

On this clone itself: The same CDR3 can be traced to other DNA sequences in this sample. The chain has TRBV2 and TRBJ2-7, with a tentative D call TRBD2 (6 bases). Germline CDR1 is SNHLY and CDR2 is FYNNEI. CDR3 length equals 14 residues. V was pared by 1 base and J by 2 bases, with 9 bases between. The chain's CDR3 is CASSEDSGTYEQYF. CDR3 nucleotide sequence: TGTGCCAGCAGTGAAGATAGCGGAACCTACGAGCAGTACTTC.

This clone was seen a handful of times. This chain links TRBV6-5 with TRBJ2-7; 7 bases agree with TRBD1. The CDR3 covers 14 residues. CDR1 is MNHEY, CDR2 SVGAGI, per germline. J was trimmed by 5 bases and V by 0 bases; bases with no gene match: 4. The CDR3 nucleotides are TGTGCCAGCAGTTACTCTACAGGGGAGCACGAGCAGTACTTC. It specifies CASSYSTGEHEQYF.

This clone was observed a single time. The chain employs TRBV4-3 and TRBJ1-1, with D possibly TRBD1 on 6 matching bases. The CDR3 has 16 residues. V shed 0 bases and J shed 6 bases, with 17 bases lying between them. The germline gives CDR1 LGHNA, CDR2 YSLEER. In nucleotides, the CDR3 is TGCGCCAGCAGCCAAGATATAGTACAGGGAATTTCTGAAGCTTTCTTT. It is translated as CASSQDIVQGISEAFF.

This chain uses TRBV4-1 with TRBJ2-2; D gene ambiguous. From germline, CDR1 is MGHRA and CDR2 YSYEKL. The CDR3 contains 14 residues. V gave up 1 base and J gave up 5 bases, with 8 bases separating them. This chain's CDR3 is CASSQGGGTGELFF. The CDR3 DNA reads TGCGCCAGCAGCCAAGGGGGTGGGACCGGGGAGCTGTTTTTT.

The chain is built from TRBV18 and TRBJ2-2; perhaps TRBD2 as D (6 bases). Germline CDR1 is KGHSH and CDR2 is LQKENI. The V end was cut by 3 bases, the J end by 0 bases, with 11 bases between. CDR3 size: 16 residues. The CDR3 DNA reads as TGTGCCAGCTCACCGGAGGCGGGGACGAACACCGGGGAGCTGTTTTTT. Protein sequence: CASSPEAGTNTGELFF.

The CDR3 region has the DNA TGTGCCAGCAGCTTAGACTGGGGGATGAACACTGAAGCTTTCTTT. It specifies CASSLDWGMNTEAFF. The chain couples TRBV7-9 to TRBJ1-1; D may be TRBD1 (5 bases). This CDR3 contains 15 residues. Per the germline V gene, CDR1 is SEHNR and CDR2 is FQNEAQ (reference sequence). Trimming removed 1 base from V and 0 bases from J, with 9 bases in between. Looking up the rest from reference TRBV7-9 and TRBJ1-1 gives the full variable domain: DTGVSQNPRHKITKRGQNVTFRCDPISEHNRLYWYRQTLGQGPEFLTYFQNEAQLEKSRLLSDRFSAERPKGSFSTLEIQRTEQGDSAMYLCASSLDWGMNTEAFFGQGTRLTVV.

CDR3: CASSQGTGLAGKLFF. For the CDR3, the DNA is TGTGCCAGCAGCCAAGGGACAGGGTTGGCCGGAAAACTGTTTTTT. The chain links TRBV14 to TRBJ1-4, with TRBD1 matching 8 bases. The CDR3 sequence is 15 residues long. Germline assignment: CDR1 SGHDN and CDR2 FVKESK. The V and J ends lost 1 base and 10 bases, in that order; junction bases with no gene match: 8.

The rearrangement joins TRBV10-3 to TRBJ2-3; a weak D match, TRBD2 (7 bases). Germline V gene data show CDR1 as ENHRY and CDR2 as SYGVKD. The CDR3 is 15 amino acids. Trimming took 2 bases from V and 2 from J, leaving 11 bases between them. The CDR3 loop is CAISEAGATTDTQYF. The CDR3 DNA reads TGTGCCATCAGTGAGGCGGGGGCTACCACAGATACGCAGTATTTT.

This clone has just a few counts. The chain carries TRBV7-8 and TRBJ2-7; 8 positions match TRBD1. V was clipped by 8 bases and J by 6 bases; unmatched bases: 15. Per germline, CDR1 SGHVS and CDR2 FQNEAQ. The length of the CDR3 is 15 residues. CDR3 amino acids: CASAKDGQGAREQYF. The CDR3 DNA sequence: TGTGCCAGCGCAAAAGACGGGCAGGGGGCGCGCGAGCAGTACTTC. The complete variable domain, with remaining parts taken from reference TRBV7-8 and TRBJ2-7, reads GAGVSQSPRYKVAKRGQDVALRCDPISGHVSLFWYQQALGQGPEFLTYFQNEAQLDKSGLPSDRFFAERPEGSVSTLKIQRTQQEDSAVYLCASAKDGQGAREQYFGPGTRLTVT.

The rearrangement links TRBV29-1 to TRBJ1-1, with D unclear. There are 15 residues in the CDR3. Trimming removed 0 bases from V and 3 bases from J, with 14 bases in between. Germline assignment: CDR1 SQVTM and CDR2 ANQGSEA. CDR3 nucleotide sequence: TGCAGCGTTGAAGATCAGAAGGGAACGCACACTGAAGCTTTCTTT. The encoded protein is CSVEDQKGTHTEAFF.

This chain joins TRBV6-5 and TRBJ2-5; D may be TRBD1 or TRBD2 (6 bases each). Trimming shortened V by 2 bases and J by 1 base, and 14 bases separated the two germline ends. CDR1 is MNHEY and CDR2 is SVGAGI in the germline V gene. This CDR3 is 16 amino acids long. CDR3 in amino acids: CASSYEGGFTQETQYF. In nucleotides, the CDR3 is TGTGCCAGCAGTTACGAAGGGGGGTTTACCCAAGAGACCCAGTACTTC.

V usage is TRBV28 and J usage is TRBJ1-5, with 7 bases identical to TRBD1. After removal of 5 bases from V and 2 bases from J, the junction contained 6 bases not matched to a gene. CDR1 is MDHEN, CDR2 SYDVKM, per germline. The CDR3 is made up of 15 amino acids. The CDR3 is CASSPLGQGNQPQHF. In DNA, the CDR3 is TGTGCCAGCAGTCCCCTAGGACAGGGCAATCAGCCCCAGCATTTT. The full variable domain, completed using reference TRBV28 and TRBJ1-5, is DVKVTQSSRYLVKRTGEKVFLECVQDMDHENMFWYRQDPGLGLRLIYFSYDVKMKEKGDIPEGYSVSREKKERFSLILESASTNQTSMYLCASSPLGQGNQPQHFGDGTRLSIL.

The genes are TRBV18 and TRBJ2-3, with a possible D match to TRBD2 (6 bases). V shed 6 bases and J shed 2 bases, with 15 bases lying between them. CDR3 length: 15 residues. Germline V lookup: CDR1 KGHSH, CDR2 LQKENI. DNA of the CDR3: TGTGCCAGCTCCCGGGAAGCGGGTGACACAGATACGCAGTATTTT. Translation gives CASSREAGDTDTQYF. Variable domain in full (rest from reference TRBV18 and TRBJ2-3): NAGVMQNPRHLVRRRGQEARLRCSPMKGHSHVYWYRQLPEEGLKFMVYLQKENIIDESGMPKERFSAEFPKEGPSILRIQQVVRGDSAAYFCASSREAGDTDTQYFGPGTRLTVL.

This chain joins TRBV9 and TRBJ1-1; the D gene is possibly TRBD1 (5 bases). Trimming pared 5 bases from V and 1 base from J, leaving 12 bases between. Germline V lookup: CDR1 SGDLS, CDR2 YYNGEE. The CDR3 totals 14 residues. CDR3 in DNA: TGTGCCAGCAGGCGGGGCTTTGGGAACACTGAAGCTTTCTTT. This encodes CASRRGFGNTEAFF.

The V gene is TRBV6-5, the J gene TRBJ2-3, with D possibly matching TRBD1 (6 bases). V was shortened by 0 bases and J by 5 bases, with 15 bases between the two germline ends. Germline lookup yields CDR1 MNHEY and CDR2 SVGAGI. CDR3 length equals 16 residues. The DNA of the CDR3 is TGTGCCAGCAGTTACTCTCGAGTCAGGGGTGGAGATACGCAGTATTTT. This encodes CASSYSRVRGGDTQYF.

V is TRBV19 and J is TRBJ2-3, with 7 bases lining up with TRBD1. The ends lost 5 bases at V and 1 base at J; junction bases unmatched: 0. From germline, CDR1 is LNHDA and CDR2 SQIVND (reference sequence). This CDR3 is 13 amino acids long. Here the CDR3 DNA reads TGTGCCAGTAGTCAGGGGGGCACAGATACGCAGTATTTT. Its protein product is CASSQGGTDTQYF. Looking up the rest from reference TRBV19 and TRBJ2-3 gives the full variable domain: DGGITQSPKYLFRKEGQNVTLSCEQNLNHDAMYWYRQDPGQGLRLIYYSQIVNDFQKGDIAEGYSVSREKKESFPLTVTSAQKNPTAFYLCASSQGGTDTQYFGPGTRLTVL.

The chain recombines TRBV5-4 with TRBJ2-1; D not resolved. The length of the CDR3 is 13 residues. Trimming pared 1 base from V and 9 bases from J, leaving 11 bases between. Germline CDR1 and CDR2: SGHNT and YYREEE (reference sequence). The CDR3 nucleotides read TGTGCCAGCAGCTTGAGGAGTAGGCCTGAGCAGTTCTTC. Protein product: CASSLRSRPEQFF.

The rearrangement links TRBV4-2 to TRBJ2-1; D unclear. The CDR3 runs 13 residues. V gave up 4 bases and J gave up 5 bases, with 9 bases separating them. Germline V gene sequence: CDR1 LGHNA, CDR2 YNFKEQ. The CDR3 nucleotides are TGTGCCAGCAGCCCACTAAACAACAATGAGCAGTTCTTC. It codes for CASSPLNNNEQFF.

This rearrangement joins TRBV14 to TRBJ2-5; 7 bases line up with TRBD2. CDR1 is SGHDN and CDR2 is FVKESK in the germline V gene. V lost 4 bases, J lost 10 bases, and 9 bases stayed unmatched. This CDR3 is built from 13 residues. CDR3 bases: TGTGCCAGCAGCCCCGGGAGGCCCCTAGTCCAGTACTTC. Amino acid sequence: CASSPGRPLVQYF.